Listed here are 10 T cell receptor beta chains from one sample, sequenced in a study of CD8+ T cells in alopecia areata. Extracted from the samples, RNA was reverse transcribed into cDNA to serve as the sequencing template. Repertoires were generated with immunoSEQ multiplex PCR, while TCRdb's copy carries only in-frame clones and drops some. Singletons are absent from the sample, which has around 110,000 clones. The source material was lesional skin. Receptors were obtained from a C3H/HeJ mouse with alopecia areata. Strain haplotype (MHC): H2-k.

For this clone: Translating the DNA gives a protein that differs from the TCRdb entry at residue 12; the protein shown here is that DNA translation. The germline and genes are mouse ones. The read terminates 3 residues before the CDR3 end, so the remaining end is supplied by the germline J gene. J is TRBJ1-6 and V is TRBV19, with 9 bases aligning to TRBD1. TRBJ1-6 is flagged as an ORF with uncertain function. Unmatched junction bases numbered 5, after V lost 1 base and J lost 9 bases. The CDR3 totals 15 residues. Germline-derived CDR1 and CDR2 are FNHDT and SITEND (reference sequence). CDR3 region: CASSITGGVFSPLYF. The sequenced part of the CDR3 DNA is TGTGCCAGCAGTATAACAGGGGGCGTTTTTTCGCCC.

This clone has a count of ten or more. The genes and germline here are from mouse. The CDR3 extends 4 residues past the end of the read, so its final part is completed from the germline J gene. The chain couples TRBV13-3 to TRBJ2-3, with TRBD1 identical over 7 bases. Trimming cost V 0 bases and J 0 bases; bases outside gene matches: 4. CDR1 and CDR2 from the germline V gene are NNHDY and SYVADS. The CDR3 has 16 residues. CDR3 sequence: CASSDATGRSAETLYF. The sequenced CDR3 bases are TGTGCCAGCAGTGATGCGACAGGGAGGAGTGCAGAA.

Points on this clone: The gene symbols are mouse symbols. Sequencing ends 4 residues short of the CDR3 end; the germline J gene provides the rest. The chain joins TRBV17 to TRBJ2-1; 11 bases match TRBD2. Germline CDR1 is MNHDT and CDR2 is YYDKIL. CDR3 length: 15 residues. The CDR3 loop reads CASSSGLGGGAEQFF. The covered CDR3 bases are TGTGCTAGCAGTAGCGGACTGGGGGGAGGGGCT.

This clone appeared a few times. All gene names here are mouse names. Read data end 4 residues before the CDR3 end; the end is taken from the germline J gene. This chain connects TRBV13-3 to TRBJ2-2; tentative D call: TRBD2 (7 bases). There are 17 residues in the CDR3. The V end lost 0 bases, the J end lost 0 bases, and 12 bases lay between the germline ends. CDR1 is NNHDY and CDR2 is SYVADS in the germline V gene. The CDR3 DNA, read in part, is TGTGCCAGCAGTGATGCATCTGGGGGCGCAAACACCGGG. Residues: CASSDASGGANTG. The full CDR3 protein is CASSDASGGANTGQLYF.

This clone was detected a few times. The listed genes are named as in mouse. The read is 4 residues too short to cover the CDR3 end, so that end is filled in from the germline J gene. The chain combines TRBV13-2 with TRBJ2-3; 9 bases are shared with TRBD2. CDR1 is NNHNN and CDR2 is SYGAGS in the germline V gene (reference sequence). The junction had 3 bases not matched to a gene; V was cut back by 1 base and J by 0 bases. The CDR3 is 16 amino acids. The CDR3 loop reads CASGDSGGGSAETLYF. The sequenced CDR3 bases are TGTGCCAGCGGTGATTCTGGGGGGGGAAGTGCAGAA.

This clone turned up a few times. Gene labels here are mouse ones. The read terminates 4 residues before the CDR3 end, so the remaining end is supplied by the germline J gene. The chain employs TRBV13-3 and TRBJ2-3; 10 nucleotides align to TRBD2. CDR3 size: 17 residues. CDR1 and CDR2 from the germline V gene are NNHDY and SYVADS. V lost 1 base and J lost 1; bases outside the gene matches: 6. Here the CDR3 reads CASSDPGGARGAETLYF. CDR3 bases read: TGTGCCAGCAGTGATCCTGGGGGGGCGCGGGGTGCAGAA.

This clone occurred a few times. Genes and germline are mouse. With the read ending 4 residues before the CDR3 end, the germline J gene is used to fill in that end. The genes are TRBV12-1 and TRBJ2-5; D gene unclear. Germline-derived CDR1 and CDR2 are SGHSN and HYEKVE. Trimming took 2 bases from V and 0 from J, leaving 8 bases between them. The CDR3 runs 14 residues. CDR3 in amino acids: CASSPTINQDTQYF. The DNA read from the CDR3 is TGTGCCAGCTCTCCGACAATTAACCAAGAC.

This clone was counted only a few times. Gene and germline names: mouse. The read terminates 4 residues ahead of where the CDR3 ends, so the germline J gene completes it. The V gene is TRBV13-3, the J gene TRBJ2-4, with 10 positions matching TRBD2. V trimming: 0 bases; J trimming: 3 bases; junction bases outside the gene matches: 4. The CDR3 loop spans 16 amino acids. Per the germline V gene, CDR1 is NNHDY and CDR2 is SYVADS. The covered CDR3 bases are TGTGCCAGCAGTGATGCTGGGGGGGCGCGGCAAAAC. This translates into CASSDAGGARQN. The entire CDR3 protein reads CASSDAGGARQNTLYF.

The table lists this clone with a few counts. The gene names here belong to mouse. The CDR3 end lies 4 residues beyond the end of the read and is filled in from the germline J gene. The chain joins TRBV19 to TRBJ1-4; D uncertain. CDR1 and CDR2 (germline): FNHDT, SITEND (reference sequence). This CDR3 comprises 13 residues. Deletions cut 0 bases from V and 4 bases from J, with 4 bases between. The covered CDR3 bases are TGTGCCAGCAGTATAGTAGTCAACGAA. It is translated as CASSIVVNE. The full CDR3 reads CASSIVVNERLFF.

Notes on this clone: Genes and germline are mouse. The observed sequence ends 4 residues before the CDR3 terminus, with the missing tail filled in from the germline J gene. V gene TRBV19 combines with J gene TRBJ2-4; 7 bases agree with TRBD2. CDR3 length: 15 amino acids. CDR1 and CDR2 from the germline V gene are FNHDT and SITEND (reference sequence). V dropped 6 bases and J dropped 0; count of bases not matched to a gene: 7. This CDR3 reads CASIISGGSQNTLYF. The sequenced CDR3 bases are TGTGCCAGCATTATTTCTGGGGGTAGTCAAAAC.